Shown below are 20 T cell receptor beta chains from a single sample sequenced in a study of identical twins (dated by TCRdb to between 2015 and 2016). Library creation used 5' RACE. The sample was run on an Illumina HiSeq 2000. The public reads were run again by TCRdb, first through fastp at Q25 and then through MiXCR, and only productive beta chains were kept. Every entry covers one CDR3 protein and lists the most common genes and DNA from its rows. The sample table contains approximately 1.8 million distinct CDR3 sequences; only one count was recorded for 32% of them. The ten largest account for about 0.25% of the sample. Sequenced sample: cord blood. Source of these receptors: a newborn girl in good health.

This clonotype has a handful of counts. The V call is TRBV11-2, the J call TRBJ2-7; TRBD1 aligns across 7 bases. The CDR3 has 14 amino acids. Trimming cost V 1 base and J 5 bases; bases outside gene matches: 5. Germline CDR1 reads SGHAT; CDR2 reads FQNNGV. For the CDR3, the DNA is TGTGCCAGCAGCTTAGCGGGCAGGGGGAACGAGCAGTACTTC. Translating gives CASSLAGRGNEQYF.

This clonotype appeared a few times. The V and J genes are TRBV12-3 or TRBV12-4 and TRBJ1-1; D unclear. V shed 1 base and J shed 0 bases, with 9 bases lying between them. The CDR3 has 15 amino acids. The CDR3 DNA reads TGTGCCAGCAGTTTAGACTGGCAGGTGAACACTGAAGCTTTCTTT. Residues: CASSLDWQVNTEAFF.

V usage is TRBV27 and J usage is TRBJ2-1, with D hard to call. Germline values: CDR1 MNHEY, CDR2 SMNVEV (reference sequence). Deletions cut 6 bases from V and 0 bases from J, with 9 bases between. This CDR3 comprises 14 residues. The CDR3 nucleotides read TGTGCCAGCAGGCGGAGTGCCTCCTACAATGAGCAGTTCTTC. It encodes CASRRSASYNEQFF.

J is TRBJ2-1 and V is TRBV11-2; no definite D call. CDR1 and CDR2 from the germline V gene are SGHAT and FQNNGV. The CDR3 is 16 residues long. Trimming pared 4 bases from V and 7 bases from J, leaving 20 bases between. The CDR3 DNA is TGTGCCAGCAGCTCTGTTGTCATGACTGGCCGAAATGAGCAGTTCTTC. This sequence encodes CASSSVVMTGRNEQFF.

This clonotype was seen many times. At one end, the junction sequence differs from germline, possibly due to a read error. CDR3 nucleotides: TGCGCCAGCAGCTTGGGACCGGGAGCCAATCAGCCCCAGCATTTT. Protein: CASSLGPGANQPQHF. This rearrangement joins TRBV11-2 to TRBJ1-5; a possible D gene is TRBD1 (5 bases). Germline V gene sequence: CDR1 SGHAT, CDR2 FQNNGV. This CDR3 contains 15 residues.

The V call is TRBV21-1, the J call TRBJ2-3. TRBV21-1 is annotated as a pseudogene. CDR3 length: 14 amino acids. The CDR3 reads CASSRKDSTDTQYF. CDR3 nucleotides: TGTGCCAGCAGCAGAAAGGACAGCACAGATACGCAGTATTTT.

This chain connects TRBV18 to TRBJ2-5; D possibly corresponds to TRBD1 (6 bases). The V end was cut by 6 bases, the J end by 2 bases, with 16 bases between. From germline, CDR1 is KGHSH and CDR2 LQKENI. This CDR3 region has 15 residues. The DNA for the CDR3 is TGTGCCAGCTCCCGAAGCAGGGGAATGCAAGAGACCCAGTACTTC. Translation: CASSRSRGMQETQYF.

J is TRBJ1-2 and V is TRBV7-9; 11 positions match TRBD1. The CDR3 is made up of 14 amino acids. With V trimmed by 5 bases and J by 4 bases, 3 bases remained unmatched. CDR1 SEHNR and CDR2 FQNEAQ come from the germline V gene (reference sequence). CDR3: CASSGQGASYGYTF. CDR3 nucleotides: TGTGCCAGCAGCGGACAGGGGGCTTCCTATGGCTACACCTTC.

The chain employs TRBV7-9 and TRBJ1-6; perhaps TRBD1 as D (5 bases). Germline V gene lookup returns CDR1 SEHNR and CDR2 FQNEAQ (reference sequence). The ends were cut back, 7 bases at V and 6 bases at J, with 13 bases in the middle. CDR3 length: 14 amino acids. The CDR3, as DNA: TGTGCCAGCACCCATGACAGTTCTAATTCACCCCTCCACTTT. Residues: CASTHDSSNSPLHF.

CDR3 protein: CASSSSDRGRTEAFF. In DNA, the CDR3 is TGTGCCAGCAGCTCGAGCGACAGGGGAAGGACTGAAGCTTTCTTT. This chain joins TRBV11-1 and TRBJ1-1; 8 nucleotides line up with TRBD1. The CDR3 has 15 residues. Germline CDR1 SGHAT, CDR2 FQDESV (reference sequence). Germline trimming cut 4 bases from V and 5 bases from J; bases unmatched to any gene: 9.

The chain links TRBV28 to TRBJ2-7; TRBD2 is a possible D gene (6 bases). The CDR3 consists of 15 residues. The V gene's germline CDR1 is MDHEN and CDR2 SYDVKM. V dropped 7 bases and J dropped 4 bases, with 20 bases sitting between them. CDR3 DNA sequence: TGTGCCAGCAATTTGAGAACGCGGGATCCTTACGAGCAGTACTTC. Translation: CASNLRTRDPYEQYF.

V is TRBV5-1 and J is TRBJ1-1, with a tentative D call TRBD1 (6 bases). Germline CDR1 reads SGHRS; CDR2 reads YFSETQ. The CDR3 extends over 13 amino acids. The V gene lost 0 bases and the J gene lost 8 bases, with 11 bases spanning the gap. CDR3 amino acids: CASSLGPDREAFF. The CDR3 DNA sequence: TGCGCCAGCAGCTTGGGTCCCGACAGGGAAGCTTTCTTT.

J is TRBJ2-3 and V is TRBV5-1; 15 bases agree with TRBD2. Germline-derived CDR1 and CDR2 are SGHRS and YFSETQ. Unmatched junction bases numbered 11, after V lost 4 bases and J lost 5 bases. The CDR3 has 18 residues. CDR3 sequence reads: CASSLAGLAGGLGDTQYF. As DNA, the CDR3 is TGCGCCAGCAGCCTAGCTGGACTAGCGGGGGGGCTAGGAGATACGCAGTATTTT.

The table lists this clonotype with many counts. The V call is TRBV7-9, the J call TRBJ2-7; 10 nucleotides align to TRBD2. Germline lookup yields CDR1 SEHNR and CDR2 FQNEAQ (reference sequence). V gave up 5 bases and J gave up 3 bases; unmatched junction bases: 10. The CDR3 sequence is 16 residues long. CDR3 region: CASSAALAGAFYEQYF. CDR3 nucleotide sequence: TGTGCCAGCAGCGCTGCCCTAGCGGGGGCTTTCTACGAGCAGTACTTC. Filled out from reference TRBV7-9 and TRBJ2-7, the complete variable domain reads DTGVSQNPRHKITKRGQNVTFRCDPISEHNRLYWYRQTLGQGPEFLTYFQNEAQLEKSRLLSDRFSAERPKGSFSTLEIQRTEQGDSAMYLCASSAALAGAFYEQYFGPGTRLTVT.

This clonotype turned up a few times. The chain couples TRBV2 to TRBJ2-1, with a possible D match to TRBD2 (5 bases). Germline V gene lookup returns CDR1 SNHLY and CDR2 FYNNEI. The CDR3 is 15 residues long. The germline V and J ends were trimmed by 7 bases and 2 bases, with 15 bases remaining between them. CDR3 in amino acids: CASNMRRAAYNEQFF. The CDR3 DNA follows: TGTGCCAGCAACATGCGGCGGGCGGCCTACAATGAGCAGTTCTTC.

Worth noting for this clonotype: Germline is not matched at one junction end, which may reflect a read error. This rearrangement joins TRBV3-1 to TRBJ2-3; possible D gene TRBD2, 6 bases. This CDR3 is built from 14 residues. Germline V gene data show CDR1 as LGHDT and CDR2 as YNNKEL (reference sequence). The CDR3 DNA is TGTGCCAGCAGCCTCGGACTAACCACAGATACGCAGTGTTTT. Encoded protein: CASSLGLTTDTQCF.

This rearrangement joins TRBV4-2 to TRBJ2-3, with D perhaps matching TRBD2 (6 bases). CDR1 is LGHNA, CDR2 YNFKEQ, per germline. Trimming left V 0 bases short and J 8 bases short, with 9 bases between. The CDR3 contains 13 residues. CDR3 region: CASSQEDGGTQYF. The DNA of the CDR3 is TGTGCCAGCAGCCAAGAGGACGGGGGTACGCAGTATTTT.

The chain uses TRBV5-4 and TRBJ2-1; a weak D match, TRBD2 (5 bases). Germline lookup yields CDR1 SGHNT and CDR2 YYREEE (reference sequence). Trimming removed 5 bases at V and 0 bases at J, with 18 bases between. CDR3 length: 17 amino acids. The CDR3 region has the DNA TGTGCCAGCAGTCCGACTACTAGGGCGGCCTCCTACAATGAGCAGTTCTTC. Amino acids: CASSPTTRAASYNEQFF.

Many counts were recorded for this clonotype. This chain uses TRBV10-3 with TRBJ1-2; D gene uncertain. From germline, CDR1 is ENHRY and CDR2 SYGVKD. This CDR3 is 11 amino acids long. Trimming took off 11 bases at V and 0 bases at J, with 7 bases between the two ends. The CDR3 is CAAGANYGYTF. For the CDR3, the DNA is TGTGCCGCGGGAGCTAACTATGGCTACACCTTC.

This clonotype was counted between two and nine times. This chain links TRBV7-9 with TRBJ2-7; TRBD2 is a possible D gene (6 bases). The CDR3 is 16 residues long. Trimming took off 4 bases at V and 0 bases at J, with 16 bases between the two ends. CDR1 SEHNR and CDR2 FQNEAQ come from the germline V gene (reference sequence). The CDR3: CASSSIRDGSSYEQYF. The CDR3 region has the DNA TGTGCCAGCAGCTCGATTCGGGACGGGAGCTCCTACGAGCAGTACTTC.